The text below deals with one T cell receptor beta chain. Its antigen is as yet unknown. Germline V gives CDR1 MNHNY, CDR2 SVGAGI (reference sequence). The CDR3 spans 15 residues. With 6 bases clipped from V and 4 bases from J, the junction kept 6 bases outside the gene matches. The sample originates from a study of cytomegalovirus exposure and HLA in healthy donors. Study-wide results and limits: The authors confirmed in vitro that a few CMV-associated chains were specific for CMV antigens.

Primers: 60 Vbeta forward and 13 Jbeta reverse. The repertoire was sequenced with immunoSEQ multiplex PCR; TCRdb's copy has only in-frame clones and lacks some. This sample has about 110,000 clones; 79% occur once, and the top ten carry 2.5% to 3%. This receptor was identified in a woman between 18 and 30 years old in good health and CMV-seropositive. Sequencing was performed on PBMCs. This chain joins TRBV6-6 and TRBJ1-5; 10 nucleotides align to TRBD1. The CDR3 here is CASSSGQGGNQPQHF. CDR3 bases: TGTGCCAGCAGCTCTGGACAGGGGGGAAATCAGCCCCAGCATTTT.